This passage covers 5 T cell receptor beta chains from one sample sequenced in a study of CD8+CD57+ T cells in acquired aplastic anemia. CD8+CD57+ cell expansion, shown by flow cytometry, had occurred in the patients selected for sequencing. Profiles of TCR beta VDJ and CDR3 were generated from a genomic DNA template. TCRdb re-called the reads through MiXCR, storing one row per CDR3 protein. The top ten hold about an eighth of the sample, which has some 150,000 distinct CDR3 sequences, 52% seen once. Sequenced input: sorted CD4+, CD8+, or CD8+CD57+ T cells (not recorded which) from PBMCs. The receptors shown here come from a human donor with aplastic anemia.

This clonotype was counted at least ten times. This chain joins TRBV27 and TRBJ2-7, with 9 bases fitting TRBD1. V lost 4 bases, J lost 2 bases, and 6 bases stayed unmatched. Looked up from germline, CDR1 is MNHEY and CDR2 is SMNVEV (reference sequence). This CDR3 comprises 15 residues. The CDR3 DNA reads TGTGCCAGCAGTTCCCCCGGGACAGGGACCTACGAGCAGTACTTC. As protein: CASSSPGTGTYEQYF.

This clonotype was counted between two and nine times. The gene calls are TRBV19 and TRBJ1-6; D uncertain. V lost 6 bases, J lost 8 bases, and 5 bases lay in between. The germline CDR1 and CDR2 sequences are LNHDA and SQIVND (reference sequence). CDR3 length: 11 amino acids. As DNA, the CDR3 is TGTGCCAGTAGGGCCGATTCACCCCTCCACTTT. Translated, it gives CASRADSPLHF.

The chain joins TRBV19 to TRBJ2-3; TRBD2 might be the D (6 bases). The CDR3 loop spans 15 amino acids. Germline CDR1 LNHDA, CDR2 SQIVND (reference sequence). Deletions cut 3 bases from V and 5 bases from J, with 15 bases between. The CDR3 loop reads CASSINGQGGDTQYF. The CDR3 DNA sequence: TGTGCCAGTAGTATTAATGGGCAGGGAGGAGATACGCAGTATTTT.

This sequence joins TRBV7-9 and TRBJ1-2; possible D gene TRBD1, 6 bases. This CDR3 comprises 15 residues. Trimming stripped 6 bases from V and 6 bases from J, with 20 bases between. Looked up from germline, CDR1 is SEHNR and CDR2 is FQNEAQ (reference sequence). The CDR3: CASRLTGHRGDGYTF. Here the CDR3 DNA reads TGTGCCAGCAGACTTACGGGACACAGAGGGGATGGCTACACCTTC.

This clonotype occurred once. The chain carries TRBV20-1 and TRBJ2-2; 7 bases map to TRBD2. CDR3 length: 14 residues. Trimming cost V 3 bases and J 1 base; bases outside gene matches: 2. Germline V CDR1 and CDR2: DFQATT, SNEGSKA (reference sequence). The CDR3 is CSASLAGNTGELFF. Written as DNA, the CDR3 is TGCAGTGCTAGCTTAGCGGGGAACACCGGGGAGCTGTTTTTT.